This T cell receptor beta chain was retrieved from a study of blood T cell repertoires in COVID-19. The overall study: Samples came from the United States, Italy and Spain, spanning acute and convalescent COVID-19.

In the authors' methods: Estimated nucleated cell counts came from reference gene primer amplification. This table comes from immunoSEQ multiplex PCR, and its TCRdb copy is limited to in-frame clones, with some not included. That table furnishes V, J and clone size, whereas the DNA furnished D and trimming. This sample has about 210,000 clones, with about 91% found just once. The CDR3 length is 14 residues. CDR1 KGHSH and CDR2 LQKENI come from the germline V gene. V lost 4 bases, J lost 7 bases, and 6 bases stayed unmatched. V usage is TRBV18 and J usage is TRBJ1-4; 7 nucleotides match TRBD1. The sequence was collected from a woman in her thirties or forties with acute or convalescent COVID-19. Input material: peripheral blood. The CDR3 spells CASSRGGSGEKLFF. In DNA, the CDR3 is TGTGCCAGCTCACGAGGGGGCAGCGGTGAAAAACTGTTTTTT.